The sequence of this T cell receptor (beta chain) was determined in a study of blood T cell repertoires in COVID-19. The CDR3 loop spans 15 amino acids. Germline V gene data show CDR1 as MNHEY and CDR2 as SMNVEV (reference sequence). The V end was cut by 7 bases, the J end by 5 bases, with 21 bases between. TCRdb's copy holds only in-frame clones and misses some; the assay was immunoSEQ multiplex PCR. The sample holds almost 350,000 clones, roughly 89% seen once. This TCR derives from a woman aged 55-70 years with COVID-19, enrolled during active disease. V and J are TRBV27 and TRBJ2-7, with TRBD2 as a possible D gene (6 bases). Material for sequencing was peripheral blood. The chain's CDR3 is CASISIRGGGNEQYF. CDR3 bases: TGTGCCAGCATAAGTATTAGGGGTGGAGGGAACGAGCAGTACTTC.